A selection of T cell receptor beta chains follows, all from one sample in a study of response to subunit inactivated influenza vaccine. TCRdb redid the calling of the RT-PCR reads with MiXCR, one entry per CDR3 protein. The top ten clones hold approximately 10% of a sample with 250,000 to 350,000 distinct CDR3 sequences, roughly 22% of them seen once. The starting material was PBMCs from blood, obtained about 20 months after vaccination. These receptors were collected from a man aged 50 to 69 who received an inactivated influenza vaccine. CDR3s include the opening cysteine and the closing phenylalanine or tryptophan. D genes are given only for firm matches. Some rows mark clone size as missing; the rest say once, few, many or name a class of expanded clone.

j_gene,abundance,v_gene,d_gene,CDR3aa,CDR3nt
TRBJ1-4,NA,TRBV7-9,TRBD1,CASSLKTGGLEKLFF,TGTGCCAGCAGCTTAAAGACAGGGGGGCTTGAAAAACTGTTTTTT
TRBJ1-5,NA,TRBV28,NA,CASSWGRGVGQPQHF,TGTGCCAGCAGTTGGGGCCGGGGGGTTGGTCAGCCCCAGCATTTT
TRBJ1-1,many,TRBV6-1,TRBD1,CASRQGGMNTEAFF,TGTGCCAGCAGGCAGGGGGGAATGAACACTGAAGCTTTCTTT
TRBJ1-1,many,TRBV5-1,TRBD1,CASSFDRERTEAFF,TGCGCCAGCAGCTTCGACAGGGAAAGGACTGAAGCTTTCTTT
TRBJ2-5,NA,TRBV2,NA,CASSGQFQETQYF,TGTGCCAGCAGCGGACAGTTCCAAGAGACCCAGTACTTC
TRBJ1-1,NA,TRBV27,TRBD1,CASTGTGGTEAFF,TGTGCCAGCACCGGGACAGGGGGAACTGAAGCTTTCTTT
TRBJ1-1,many,TRBV20-1,NA,CSARDRPGNTEAFF,TGCAGTGCTAGAGATCGGCCAGGGAACACTGAAGCTTTCTTT
TRBJ1-1,once,TRBV5-1,NA,CASSFQMSMNTEAFF,NA
TRBJ2-1,NA,TRBV20-1,TRBD2,CSATTSGRYYNEQFF,TGCAGTGCTACCACTAGCGGGAGGTATTACAATGAGCAGTTCTTC
TRBJ1-2,few,TRBV6-1,NA,CASSARLSGYTF,TGTGCCAGCAGTGCACGGTTGTCTGGCTACACCTTC
TRBJ2-2,NA,TRBV12-3/TRBV12-4,NA,CASQSLGELFF,TGTGCCAGCCAATCCCTGGGGGAGCTGTTTTTT
TRBJ2-3,few,TRBV10-2,NA,CASSVSSDTQYF,TGCGCCAGCAGTGTCTCCTCAGATACGCAGTATTTT
TRBJ1-1,few,TRBV7-9,NA,CASSLSGGPEAFF,TGTGCCAGCAGCCTATCGGGGGGCCCTGAAGCTTTCTTT
TRBJ2-4,NA,TRBV20-1,NA,CSARVAVDKNIQYF,TGCAGTGCTAGAGTAGCCGTTGACAAAAACATTCAGTACTTC
TRBJ1-1,few,TRBV7-9,NA,CASTLQGPVNTEAFF,TGTGCCAGCACTCTACAGGGCCCCGTGAACACTGAAGCTTTCTTT
TRBJ1-1,NA,TRBV20-1,NA,CSASGGPDSRTEAFF,TGCAGTGCTTCGGGGGGTCCGGACAGCAGGACTGAAGCTTTCTTT
TRBJ2-2,NA,TRBV20-1,NA,CSARRDNTGELFF,TGCAGTGCGAGGAGGGACAACACCGGGGAGCTGTTTTTT
TRBJ1-4,NA,TRBV27,NA,CASRGAGPNEKLFF,TGTGCCAGCAGAGGGGCCGGGCCTAATGAAAAACTGTTTTTT
TRBJ2-5,few,TRBV20-1,NA,CSARVMKEGLQETQYF,TGCAGTGCTAGAGTCATGAAGGAGGGGTTACAAGAGACCCAGTACTTC
TRBJ2-7,few,TRBV7-2,NA,CASSLSRGYEQYF,TGTGCCAGCAGCTTATCAAGGGGCTACGAGCAGTACTTC
TRBJ1-1,many,TRBV12-3/TRBV12-4,NA,CASSQTVRGTEAFF,TGTGCCAGCAGCCAGACAGTCCGGGGGACTGAAGCTTTCTTT
TRBJ1-6,few,TRBV4-3,NA,CASSQAAQGNSPLHF,TGCGCCAGCAGCCAAGCCGCCCAGGGGAATTCACCCCTCCACTTT
TRBJ1-2,NA,TRBV7-2,NA,CASSLVRRANYGYTF,TGTGCCAGCAGCTTAGTTCGGAGAGCTAACTATGGCTACACCTTC
TRBJ1-5,few,TRBV20-1,TRBD1,CSARGDRATRGNQPQHF,TGCAGTGCTAGAGGCGACAGGGCCACACGGGGCAATCAGCCCCAGCATTTT
TRBJ1-5,many,TRBV5-1,TRBD1,CASSPGTGGNQPQHF,TGCGCCAGCAGCCCGGGGACAGGGGGCAATCAGCCCCAGCATTTT
TRBJ1-4,many,TRBV20-1,TRBD1,CSATPAGGNEKLFF,TGCAGTGCCACTCCGGCAGGGGGGAATGAAAAACTGTTTTTT
TRBJ1-1,few,TRBV4-3,NA,CASSQRGNTEAFF,TGCGCCAGCAGCCAAAGAGGGAACACTGAAGCTTTCTTT
TRBJ1-1,few,TRBV4-3,NA,CASSQDALGMNTEAFF,TGCGCCAGCAGCCAAGATGCGCTAGGGATGAACACTGAAGCTTTCTTT
TRBJ1-5,few,TRBV7-6,TRBD1,CASSLAGGKSQPQHF,TGTGCCAGCAGCTTAGCAGGGGGCAAAAGTCAGCCCCAGCATTTT
TRBJ1-2,NA,TRBV3-1,NA,CASSQGTDYGYTF,TGTGCCAGCAGCCAGGGGACGGATTATGGCTACACCTTC
TRBJ2-1,NA,TRBV6-4,TRBD2,CASRGVAGRNEQFF,TGTGCCAGCCGGGGGGTTGCAGGCCGGAATGAGCAGTTCTTC
TRBJ2-2,few,TRBV5-5,NA,CASSMDTGAGELFF,TGTGCCAGCAGCATGGATACGGGGGCCGGGGAGCTGTTTTTT
TRBJ2-7,NA,TRBV5-4,NA,CASSRGTGSSYEQYF,TGTGCCAGCAGCCGGGGGACGGGTAGCTCCTACGAGCAGTACTTC
TRBJ1-2,few,TRBV7-8,NA,CASRAGRFDYGYTF,TGTGCCAGCAGGGCCGGCCGGTTTGACTATGGCTACACCTTC
TRBJ2-7,many,TRBV20-1,NA,CSASAGGDPYEQYF,TGCAGTGCTAGCGCCGGCGGGGATCCCTACGAGCAGTACTTC
TRBJ1-2,NA,TRBV10-2,TRBD1,CASSDQGEAYGYTF,TGCGCCAGCAGTGACCAGGGGGAGGCCTATGGCTACACCTTC
TRBJ2-7,NA,TRBV20-1,NA,CSARDLRLGSYEQYF,TGCAGTGCTAGAGATCTCCGACTAGGATCCTACGAGCAGTACTTC
TRBJ2-5,NA,TRBV20-1,NA,CSARRTQETQYF,TGCAGTGCCAGGAGAACCCAAGAGACCCAGTACTTC
TRBJ1-5,many,TRBV24-1,NA,CATGYGGTPFQPQHF,TGTGCCACCGGATATGGCGGGACCCCCTTCCAGCCCCAGCATTTT
TRBJ1-6,NA,TRBV6-1,NA,CASSEAGSPLHF,TGTGCCAGCAGTGAAGCTGGTTCACCCCTCCACTTT
TRBJ1-2,NA,TRBV4-3,NA,CDSSHEHGPGLRGYTF,TGCGACAGCAGCCATGAACACGGGCCAGGCCTAAGAGGCTACACCTTC
TRBJ2-1,NA,TRBV6-5,NA,CASSYEQGKWNEQFF,TGTGCCAGCAGTTACGAACAGGGAAAGTGGAATGAGCAGTTCTTC
TRBJ2-1,few,TRBV14,TRBD1,CASSLTGTGKYNEQFF,TGTGCCAGCAGCCTTACCGGGACAGGGAAATACAATGAGCAGTTCTTC
TRBJ2-7,few,TRBV21-1,NA,CASLTPAVYF,TGTGCCAGCTTAACACCAGCGGTGTACTTC
TRBJ2-2,NA,TRBV4-1,TRBD1,CASSRGQGFTGELFF,TGCGCCAGCAGCCGGGGACAGGGATTCACCGGGGAGCTGTTTTTT
TRBJ2-1,few,TRBV18,TRBD2,CASSPRGRYNEQFF,TGTGCCAGCTCACCACGCGGGAGATACAATGAGCAGTTCTTC
TRBJ2-1,NA,TRBV7-9,NA,CASSLALILRDEQFF,TGTGCCAGCAGCTTAGCCTTGATCCTTAGGGATGAGCAGTTCTTC
TRBJ1-2,few,TRBV10-3,TRBD1,CAISEMTGSHYGYTF,TGTGCCATCAGTGAGATGACAGGGAGTCACTATGGCTACACCTTC
TRBJ1-2,NA,TRBV7-9,NA,CASSMDVRANYGYTF,TGTGCCAGCAGTATGGATGTAAGAGCTAACTATGGCTACACCTTC
TRBJ2-7,few,TRBV5-6,TRBD2,CASSFGLASGKYEQYF,TGTGCCAGCAGCTTTGGTCTGGCTAGCGGGAAATACGAGCAGTACTTC
TRBJ1-2,NA,TRBV20-1,NA,CRATSDNLDANYGYTF,TGCAGAGCAACCTCGGACAACCTCGATGCTAACTATGGCTACACCTTC
TRBJ2-2,few,TRBV7-7,TRBD2,CASSPIVAGGYTGELFF,TGTGCCAGCAGCCCGATCGTGGCGGGAGGGTACACCGGGGAGCTGTTTTTT
TRBJ2-5,NA,TRBV9,NA,CASSVFGGQETQYF,TGTGCCAGCAGCGTTTTTGGGGGCCAAGAGACCCAGTACTTC
TRBJ2-5,NA,TRBV20-1,NA,CSVVREPLEETQYF,TGCAGTGTTGTTCGGGAGCCTCTCGAAGAGACCCAGTACTTC
TRBJ1-6,few,TRBV5-5,NA,CASSLVGNSPLHF,TGTGCCAGCAGCTTGGTCGGGAATTCACCCCTCCACTTT